This T cell receptor beta chain originates from a study of T cell repertoires in cytomegalovirus infection. MiXCR, run by TCRdb on the reads, gives a single entry per CDR3 protein. The sample contains approximately 190,000 distinct CDR3 sequences, approximately 28% of which appear only once. The V end was cut by 4 bases, the J end by 2 bases, with 11 bases between. CDR3 length: 14 amino acids. Germline values: CDR1 SGHTA, CDR2 FQGNSA. This clonotype was seen many times. The receptor's source is a human donor in good health (CMV status not recorded). Some clones in this sample may be carry-over from other donors' samples. What was sequenced was PBMCs. The genes are TRBV7-2 and TRBJ2-5, with D unresolved. The CDR3 DNA follows: TGTGCCAGCAGCTCCGAAGTAGCTCAAGAGACCCAGTACTTC. Its protein product is CASSSEVAQETQYF. Variable domain in full (rest from reference TRBV7-2 and TRBJ2-5): GAGVSQSPSNKVTEKGKDVELRCDPISGHTALYWYRQSLGQGLEFLIYFQGNSAPDKSGLPSDRFSAERTGGSVSTLTIQRTQQEDSAVYLCASSSEVAQETQYFGPGTRLLVL.